This T cell receptor beta chain was sequenced for a study of technical replicates of blood from a few donors. V shed 6 bases and J shed 5 bases, with 10 bases lying between them. Per germline, CDR1 DFQATT and CDR2 SNEGSKA (reference sequence). The CDR3 is 11 residues long. TCRdb's copy holds only in-frame clones and misses some; the assay was immunoSEQ multiplex PCR. Here the sample spans under 80,000 clones, approximately 96% being singletons. The chain joins TRBV20-1 to TRBJ2-5, with D unresolved. The sequence was obtained from a human donor in good health. Sequencing was done on a sample of T cells isolated from PBMCs. The CDR3 DNA sequence: TGCAGTGCCGCTTTAGTGGAGACCCAGTACTTC. Protein: CSAALVETQYF.